This T cell receptor beta chain was documented in a study of blood T cell repertoires in COVID-19. The method was immunoSEQ multiplex PCR; TCRdb's version includes in-frame clones alone and lacks a portion of them. The data show over 200,000 clones, around nine tenths seen once. The Seattle site enrolled patients during active infection and followed them longitudinally. This CDR3 has 16 amino acids. Per germline, CDR1 GTSNPN and CDR2 SVGIG (reference sequence). V was pared by 3 bases and J by 7 bases, with 19 bases between. This clonotype was sampled from a man aged 60 to 75 with COVID-19, enrolled during active disease. The V and J genes are TRBV30 and TRBJ1-6; a weak D match, TRBD1 (5 bases). Sequences were obtained from peripheral blood. In nucleotides, the CDR3 is TGTGCCTGGAGCCCCCGTCCCTCAGGGAGGAATTCACCCCTCCACTTT. Residues: CAWSPRPSGRNSPLHF.